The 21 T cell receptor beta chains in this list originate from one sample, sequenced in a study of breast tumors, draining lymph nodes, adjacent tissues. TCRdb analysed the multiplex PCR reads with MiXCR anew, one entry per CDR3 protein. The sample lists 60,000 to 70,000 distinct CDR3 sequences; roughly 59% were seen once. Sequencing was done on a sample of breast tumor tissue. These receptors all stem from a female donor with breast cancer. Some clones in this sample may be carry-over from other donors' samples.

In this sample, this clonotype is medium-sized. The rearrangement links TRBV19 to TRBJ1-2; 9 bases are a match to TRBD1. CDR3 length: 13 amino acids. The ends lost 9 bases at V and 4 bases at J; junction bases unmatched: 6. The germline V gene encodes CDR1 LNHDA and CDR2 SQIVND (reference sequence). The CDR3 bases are TGTGCCAGCCGGACAGGGGTGGGCTATGGCTACACCTTC. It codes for CASRTGVGYGYTF.

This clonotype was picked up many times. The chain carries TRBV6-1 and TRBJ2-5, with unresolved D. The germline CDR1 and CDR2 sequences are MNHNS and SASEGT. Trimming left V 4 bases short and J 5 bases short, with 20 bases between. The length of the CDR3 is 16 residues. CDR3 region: CASSVRANLYGETQYF. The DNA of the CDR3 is TGTGCCAGCAGTGTAAGGGCCAATCTTTACGGGGAGACCCAGTACTTC.

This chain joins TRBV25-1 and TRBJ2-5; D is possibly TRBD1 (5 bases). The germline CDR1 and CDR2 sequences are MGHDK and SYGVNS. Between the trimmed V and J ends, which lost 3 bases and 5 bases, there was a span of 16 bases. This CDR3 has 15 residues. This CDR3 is CASSDLRPGMETQYF. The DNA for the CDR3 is TGTGCCAGCAGTGATCTGCGGCCAGGGATGGAGACCCAGTACTTC.

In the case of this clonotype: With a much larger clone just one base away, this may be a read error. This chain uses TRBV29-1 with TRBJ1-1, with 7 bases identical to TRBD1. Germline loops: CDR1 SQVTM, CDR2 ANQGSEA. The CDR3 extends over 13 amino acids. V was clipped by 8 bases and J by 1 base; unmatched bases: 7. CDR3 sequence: CSIKTGWNTEAFF. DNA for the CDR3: TGCAGCATAAAGACAGGGTGGAACACTGAAGCTTTCTTT.

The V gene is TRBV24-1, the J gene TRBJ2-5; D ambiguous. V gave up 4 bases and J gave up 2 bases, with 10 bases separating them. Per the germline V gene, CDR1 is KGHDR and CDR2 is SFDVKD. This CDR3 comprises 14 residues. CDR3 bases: TGTGCCACCAGTGACACTCTAGATCAAGAGACCCAGTACTTC. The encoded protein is CATSDTLDQETQYF.

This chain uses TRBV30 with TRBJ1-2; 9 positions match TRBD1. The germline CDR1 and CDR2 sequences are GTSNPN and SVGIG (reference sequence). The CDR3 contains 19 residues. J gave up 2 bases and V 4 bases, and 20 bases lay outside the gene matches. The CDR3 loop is CAWNPPTGGLYAQNYGYTF. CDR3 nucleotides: TGTGCCTGGAATCCACCAACAGGGGGCCTCTACGCACAAAACTATGGCTACACCTTC.

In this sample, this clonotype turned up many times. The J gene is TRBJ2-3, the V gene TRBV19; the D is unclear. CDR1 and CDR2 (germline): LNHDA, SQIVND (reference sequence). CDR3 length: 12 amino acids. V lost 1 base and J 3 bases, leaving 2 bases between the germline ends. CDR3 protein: CASSIGTDTQYF. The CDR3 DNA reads TGTGCCAGTAGTATAGGAACAGATACGCAGTATTTT.

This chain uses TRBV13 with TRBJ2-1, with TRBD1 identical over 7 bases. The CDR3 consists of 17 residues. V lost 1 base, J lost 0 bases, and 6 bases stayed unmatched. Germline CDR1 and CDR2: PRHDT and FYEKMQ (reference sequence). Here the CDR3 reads CASSLVSGTASYNEQFF. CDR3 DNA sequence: TGTGCCAGCAGCTTAGTTTCCGGGACAGCCTCCTACAATGAGCAGTTCTTC.

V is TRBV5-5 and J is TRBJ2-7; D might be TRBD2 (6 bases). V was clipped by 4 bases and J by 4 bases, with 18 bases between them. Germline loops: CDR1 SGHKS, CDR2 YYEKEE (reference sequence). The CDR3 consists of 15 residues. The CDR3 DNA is TGTGCCAGCAGCCCATCTTCTAGCGTCGGGTACGAGCAGTACTTC. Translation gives CASSPSSSVGYEQYF.

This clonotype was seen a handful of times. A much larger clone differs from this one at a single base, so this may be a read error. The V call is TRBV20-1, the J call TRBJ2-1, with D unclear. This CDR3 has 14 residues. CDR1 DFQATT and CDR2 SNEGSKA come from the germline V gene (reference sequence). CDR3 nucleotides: TGCAGTGCTAGAGGTACTCAGGAGTACACTGAGCAGTTCTTC. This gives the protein CSARGTQEYTEQFF.

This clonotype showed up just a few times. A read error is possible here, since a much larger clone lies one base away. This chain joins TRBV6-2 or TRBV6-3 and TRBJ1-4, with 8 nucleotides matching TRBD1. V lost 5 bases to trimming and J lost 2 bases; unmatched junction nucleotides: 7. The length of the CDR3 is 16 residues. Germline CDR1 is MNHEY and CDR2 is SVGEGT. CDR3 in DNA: TGTGCCAGCAGTCGACAGGGGAGGTCTACTAATGAAAAACTGTTTTTT. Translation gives CASSRQGRSTNEKLFF.

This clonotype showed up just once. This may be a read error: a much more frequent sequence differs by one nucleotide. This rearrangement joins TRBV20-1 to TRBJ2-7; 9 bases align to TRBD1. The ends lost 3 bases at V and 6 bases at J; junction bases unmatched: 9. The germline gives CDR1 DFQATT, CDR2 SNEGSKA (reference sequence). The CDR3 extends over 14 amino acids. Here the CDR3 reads CSARAGTGYPEQYF. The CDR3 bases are TGCAGTGCTAGGGCGGGGACAGGGTACCCCGAGCAGTACTTC.

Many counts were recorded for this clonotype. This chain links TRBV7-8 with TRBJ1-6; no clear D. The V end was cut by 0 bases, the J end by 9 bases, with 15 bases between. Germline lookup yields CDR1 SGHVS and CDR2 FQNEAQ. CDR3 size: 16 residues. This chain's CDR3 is CASSLAHPQVGSPLHF. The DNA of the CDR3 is TGTGCCAGCAGCTTAGCACACCCCCAGGTCGGTTCACCCCTCCACTTT.

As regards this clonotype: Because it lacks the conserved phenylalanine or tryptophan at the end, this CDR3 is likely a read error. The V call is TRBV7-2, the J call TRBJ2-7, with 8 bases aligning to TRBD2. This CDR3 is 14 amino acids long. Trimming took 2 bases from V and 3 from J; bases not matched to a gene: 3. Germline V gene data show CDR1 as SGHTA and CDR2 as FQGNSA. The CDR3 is CASSLPGTSYEQYL. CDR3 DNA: TGTGCCAGCAGCTTACCGGGGACTAGCTACGAGCAGTACCTC.

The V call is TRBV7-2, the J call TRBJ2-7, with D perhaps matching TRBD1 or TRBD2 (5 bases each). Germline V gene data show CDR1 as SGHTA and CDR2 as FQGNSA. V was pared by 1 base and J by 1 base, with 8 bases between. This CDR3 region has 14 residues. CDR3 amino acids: CASSLGRESYEQYF. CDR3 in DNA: TGTGCCAGCAGCTTAGGCAGGGAGTCCTACGAGCAGTACTTC.

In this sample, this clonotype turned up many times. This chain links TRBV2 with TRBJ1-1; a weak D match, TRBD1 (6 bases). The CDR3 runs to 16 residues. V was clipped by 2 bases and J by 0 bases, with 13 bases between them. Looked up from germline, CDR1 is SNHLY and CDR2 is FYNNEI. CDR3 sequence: CASSERKTGLNTEAFF. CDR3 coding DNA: TGTGCCAGCAGTGAAAGAAAGACAGGCCTGAACACTGAAGCTTTCTTT.

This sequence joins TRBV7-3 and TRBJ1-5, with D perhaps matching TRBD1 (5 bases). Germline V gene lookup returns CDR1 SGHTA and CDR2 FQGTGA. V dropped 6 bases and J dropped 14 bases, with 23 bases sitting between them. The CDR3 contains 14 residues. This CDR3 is CASRATSGGNNEHF. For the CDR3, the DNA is TGTGCCAGCAGAGCTACTAGCGGGGGTAACAATGAGCATTTT.

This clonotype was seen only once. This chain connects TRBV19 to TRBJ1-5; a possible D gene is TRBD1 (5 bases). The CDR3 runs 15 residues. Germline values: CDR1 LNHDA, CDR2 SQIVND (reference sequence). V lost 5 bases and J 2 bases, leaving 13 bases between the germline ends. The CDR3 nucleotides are TGTGCCAGTAGTCAGGGAACCGACGGCAATCAGCCCCAGCATTTT. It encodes CASSQGTDGNQPQHF.

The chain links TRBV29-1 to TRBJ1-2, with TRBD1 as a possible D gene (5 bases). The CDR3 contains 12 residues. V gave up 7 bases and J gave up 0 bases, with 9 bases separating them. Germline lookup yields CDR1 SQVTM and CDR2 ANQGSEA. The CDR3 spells CSARQTNYGYTF. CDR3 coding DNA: TGCAGCGCCCGACAGACTAACTATGGCTACACCTTC.

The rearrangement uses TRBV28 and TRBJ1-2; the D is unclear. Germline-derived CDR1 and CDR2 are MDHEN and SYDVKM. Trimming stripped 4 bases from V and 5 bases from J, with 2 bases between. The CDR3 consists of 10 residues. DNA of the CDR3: TGTGCCAGCAGTTCATATGGCTACACCTTC. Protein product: CASSSYGYTF.

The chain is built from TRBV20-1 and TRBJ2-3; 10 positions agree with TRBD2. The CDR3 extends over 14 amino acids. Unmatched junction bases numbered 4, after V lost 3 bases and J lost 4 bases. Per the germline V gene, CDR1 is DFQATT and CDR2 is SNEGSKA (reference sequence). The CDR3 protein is CSARLAGGADTQYF. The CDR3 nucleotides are TGCAGTGCTAGGTTAGCGGGAGGCGCAGATACGCAGTATTTT.